This T cell receptor beta chain was recorded in a study of cytomegalovirus exposure and HLA in healthy donors. The overall study: Samples from HLA-typed donors yielded around 85 million unique TCRs in an early data release. Study outcomes and limitations: Data from an earlier analysis indicated that most TCR beta V segments were productive either about 90% or about 30% of the time. Among the most significant clusters, several appeared linked to common viral pathogens in a later analysis. It is likely that the observed cluster of highly shared sequence variants was a sequencing artifact.

Regarding this clone: What it recognizes is unknown.

The PCR used 60 Vbeta and 13 Jbeta primers. Assay used: immunoSEQ multiplex PCR; TCRdb lists only in-frame clones, some missing. This sample has 100,000 or so clones; around 80% occur once, and the top ten carry 7% to 10%. Trimming at V came to 7 bases and at J to 2 bases, leaving 8 bases not matched to a gene. The CDR3 extends over 15 amino acids. Germline V gives CDR1 SNHLY, CDR2 FYNNEI. This receptor was obtained from a man aged 40-55 years in good health and CMV-seropositive. J is TRBJ2-7 and V is TRBV2, with TRBD1 identical over 10 bases. Sequencing was carried out using PBMCs. CDR3 residues: CASNRPGTGAYEQYF. In DNA form, the CDR3 reads TGTGCCAGCAATCGCCCCGGGACAGGGGCCTACGAGCAGTACTTC.